These 10 T cell receptor beta chains were all obtained from the same sample, sequenced in a study of blood T cell repertoires in COVID-19. Here immunoSEQ multiplex PCR was the method, and the copy in TCRdb shows in-frame clones only, minus some. The sample consists of some 88,000 clones, approximately 85% of them appearing once. The sequencing sample was made of peripheral blood. The origin of the receptors is a man between 60 and 70 years old with acute or convalescent COVID-19.

This clone was seen a single time. CDR3 sequence: CASSGLAGAKSTDTQYF. In nucleotides, the CDR3 is TGTGCCAGCTCCGGACTAGCGGGGGCCAAGAGCACAGATACGCAGTATTTT. This chain connects TRBV27 to TRBJ2-3; 13 positions match TRBD2. The CDR3 sequence is 17 residues long. The germline V gene has CDR1 MNHEY and CDR2 SMNVEV (reference sequence). Germline trimming cut 8 bases from V and 0 bases from J; bases unmatched to any gene: 8.

V usage is TRBV7-8 and J usage is TRBJ2-3, with 12 bases lining up with TRBD2. CDR1 SGHVS and CDR2 FQNEAQ come from the germline V gene. CDR3 length: 18 amino acids. With 5 bases clipped from V and 0 bases from J, the junction kept 9 bases outside the gene matches. The chain's CDR3 is CASSGGTSGLYSTDTQYF. CDR3 in DNA: TGTGCCAGCAGCGGCGGGACTAGCGGGTTATACAGCACAGATACGCAGTATTTT.

The chain couples TRBV4-2 to TRBJ1-4, with TRBD1 as a possible D gene (5 bases). CDR3 length: 15 amino acids. Germline V gene lookup returns CDR1 LGHNA and CDR2 YNFKEQ. The V end lost 0 bases, the J end lost 8 bases, and 13 bases lay between the germline ends. DNA for the CDR3: TGTGCCAGCAGCCAAGATGGGGGGTTCGGAGAAAAACTGTTTTTT. Its translation is CASSQDGGFGEKLFF.

The V gene is TRBV30, the J gene TRBJ2-5; 9 bases match TRBD1. Germline CDR1 reads GTSNPN; CDR2 reads SVGIG (reference sequence). The CDR3 is made up of 15 amino acids. J lost 5 bases, V lost 3 bases, and 10 bases had no gene match. CDR3 residues: CAWSREQGARETQYF. The CDR3 DNA reads as TGTGCCTGGAGCCGCGAACAGGGGGCTCGGGAGACCCAGTACTTC. The full variable domain, in which reference TRBV30 and TRBJ2-5 provide the parts outside the CDR3, is SQTIHQWPATLVQPVGSPLSLECTVEGTSNPNLYWYRQAAGRGLQLLFYSVGIGQISSEVPQNLSASRPQDRQFILSSKKLLLSDSGFYLCAWSREQGARETQYFGPGTRLLVL.

J is TRBJ2-7 and V is TRBV6-1, with TRBD2 identical over 8 bases. Germline trimming cut 4 bases from V and 0 bases from J; bases unmatched to any gene: 11. Looked up from germline, CDR1 is MNHNS and CDR2 is SASEGT. The CDR3 is made up of 17 amino acids. The CDR3 is CASSVSLAGGISYEQYF. The CDR3 coding sequence is TGTGCCAGCAGTGTCAGTCTAGCGGGTGGAATCTCCTACGAGCAGTACTTC.

The chain carries TRBV7-9 and TRBJ1-5; D is ambiguous. Germline assignment: CDR1 SEHNR and CDR2 FQNEAQ (reference sequence). The CDR3 has 15 amino acids. Trimming took off 0 bases at V and 5 bases at J, with 11 bases between the two ends. CDR3 DNA sequence: TGTGCCAGCAGCTTAGCTGGGCCCTTGGATCAGCCCCAGCATTTT. Translated: CASSLAGPLDQPQHF.

The CDR3 sequence: CASSSRLGGNTDTQYF. The DNA for the CDR3 is TGTGCCAGCAGCTCACGTTTAGGGGGAAACACAGATACGCAGTATTTT. The chain is built from TRBV11-2 and TRBJ2-3; the D gene is possibly TRBD1 (6 bases). The length of the CDR3 is 16 residues. Trimming took 4 bases from V and 2 from J, leaving 16 bases between them. Germline V gene lookup returns CDR1 SGHAT and CDR2 FQNNGV.

This clone was seen just once. V and J are TRBV18 and TRBJ2-5; D perhaps matches TRBD1 (6 bases). This CDR3 has 16 residues. V was trimmed by 9 bases and J by 1 base, leaving 21 bases between them. Per the germline V gene, CDR1 is KGHSH and CDR2 is LQKENI. CDR3 sequence reads: CASSGQSKGLQETQYF. The CDR3 nucleotides read TGTGCCAGTTCAGGACAGTCAAAGGGGCTCCAAGAGACCCAGTACTTC.

This clone was counted between two and nine times. This rearrangement joins TRBV7-9 to TRBJ1-6; possibly TRBD1 for D (6 bases). This CDR3 has 16 amino acids. V was pared by 5 bases and J by 4 bases, with 15 bases between. Per germline, CDR1 SEHNR and CDR2 FQNEAQ (reference sequence). The CDR3 spells CASSPQDSLYNSPLHF. CDR3 bases: TGTGCCAGCAGCCCTCAGGACAGCTTGTATAATTCACCCCTCCACTTT.

This chain links TRBV5-1 with TRBJ2-5; 9 bases are a match to TRBD1. Germline V gene data show CDR1 as SGHRS and CDR2 as YFSETQ. The V and J ends lost 4 bases and 4 bases, in that order; junction bases with no gene match: 11. The CDR3 sequence is 16 residues long. As DNA, the CDR3 is TGCGCCAGCAGCCCAATTAACAGGGGGCAGTCAGAGACCCAGTACTTC. It codes for CASSPINRGQSETQYF.